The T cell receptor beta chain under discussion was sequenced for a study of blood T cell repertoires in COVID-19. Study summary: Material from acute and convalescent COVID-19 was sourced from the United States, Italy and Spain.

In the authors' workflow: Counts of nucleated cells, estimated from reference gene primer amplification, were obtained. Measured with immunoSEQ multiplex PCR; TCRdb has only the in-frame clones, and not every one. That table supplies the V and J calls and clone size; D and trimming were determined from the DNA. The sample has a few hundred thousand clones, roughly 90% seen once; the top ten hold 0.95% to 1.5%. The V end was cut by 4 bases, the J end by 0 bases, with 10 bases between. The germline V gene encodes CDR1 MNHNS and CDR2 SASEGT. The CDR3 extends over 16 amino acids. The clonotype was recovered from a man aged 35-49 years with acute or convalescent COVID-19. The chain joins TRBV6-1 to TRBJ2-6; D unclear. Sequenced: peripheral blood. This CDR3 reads CASSAQFHSGANVLTF. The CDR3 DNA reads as TGTGCCAGCAGTGCCCAGTTTCACTCTGGGGCCAACGTCCTGACTTTC.